This TCR beta chain is drawn from a study of T-cell memory formation after mild COVID-19. Study-level findings and limits: Contracting clones from day 15 to 85 had balanced CD4/CD8; later expanders favoured CD4+.

A note on this clonotype: The antigen remains unidentified.

TCRdb reanalysed the 5' RACE reads using MiXCR and keeps one entry per CDR3 protein. Of under 450,000 distinct CDR3 sequences detected, around a quarter appear once; the ten largest clones hold approximately 14%. The receptor was derived from an adult woman who had mild COVID-19 (a few samples of this study predate the infection). Cell type and time point are not known. Sequences were obtained from PBMCs or a T cell subset sorted from them (not recorded which).

CDR3 coding DNA: TGCGCCAGCAAGGGGGCGCCGGGACAGGGACTATTGAGGGGCTACGAGCAGTACTTC. It specifies CASKGAPGQGLLRGYEQYF. The gene calls are TRBV5-1 and TRBJ2-7; 9 positions agree with TRBD1. This CDR3 has 19 amino acids. CDR1 is SGHRS, CDR2 YFSETQ, per germline. V lost 6 bases to trimming and J lost 3 bases; unmatched junction nucleotides: 22.